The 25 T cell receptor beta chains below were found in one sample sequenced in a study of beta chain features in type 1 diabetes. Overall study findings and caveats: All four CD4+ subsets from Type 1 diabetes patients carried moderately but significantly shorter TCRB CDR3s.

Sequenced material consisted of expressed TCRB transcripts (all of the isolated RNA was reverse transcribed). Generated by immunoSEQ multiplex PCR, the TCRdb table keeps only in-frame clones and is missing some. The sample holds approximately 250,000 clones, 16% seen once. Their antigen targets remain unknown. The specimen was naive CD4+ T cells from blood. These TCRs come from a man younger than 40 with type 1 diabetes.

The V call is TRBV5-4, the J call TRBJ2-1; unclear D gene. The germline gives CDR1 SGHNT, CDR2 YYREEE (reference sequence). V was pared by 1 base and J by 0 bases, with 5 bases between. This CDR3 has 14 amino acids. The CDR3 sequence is CASSLIFSYNEQFF. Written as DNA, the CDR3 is TGTGCCAGCAGCTTGATTTTCTCCTACAATGAGCAGTTCTTC.

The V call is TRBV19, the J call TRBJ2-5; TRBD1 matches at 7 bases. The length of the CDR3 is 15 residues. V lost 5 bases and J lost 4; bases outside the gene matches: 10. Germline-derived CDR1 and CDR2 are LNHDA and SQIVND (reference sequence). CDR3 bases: TGTGCCAGTAGTGCTGAACAGGGGACGGGAGAGACCCAGTACTTC. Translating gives CASSAEQGTGETQYF.

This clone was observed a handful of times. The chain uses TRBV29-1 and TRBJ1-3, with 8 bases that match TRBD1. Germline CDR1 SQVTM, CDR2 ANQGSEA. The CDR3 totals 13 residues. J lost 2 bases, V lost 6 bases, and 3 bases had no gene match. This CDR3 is CSVGTGPGNTIYF. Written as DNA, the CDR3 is TGCAGCGTCGGGACAGGTCCTGGAAACACCATATATTTT.

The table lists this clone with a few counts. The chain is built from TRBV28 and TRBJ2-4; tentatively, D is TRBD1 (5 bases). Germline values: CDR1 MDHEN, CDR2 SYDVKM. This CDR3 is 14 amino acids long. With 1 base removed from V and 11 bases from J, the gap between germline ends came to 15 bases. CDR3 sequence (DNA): TGTGCCAGCAGTTTATCGACAGTTGGCGGCGTTCAGTACTTC. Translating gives CASSLSTVGGVQYF.

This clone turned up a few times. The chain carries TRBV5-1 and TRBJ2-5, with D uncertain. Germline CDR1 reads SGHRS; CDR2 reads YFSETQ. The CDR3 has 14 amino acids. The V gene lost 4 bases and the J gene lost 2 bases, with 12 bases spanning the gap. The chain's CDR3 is CASSRGRIQETQYF. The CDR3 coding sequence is TGCGCCAGCAGCCGTGGACGGATTCAAGAGACCCAGTACTTC.

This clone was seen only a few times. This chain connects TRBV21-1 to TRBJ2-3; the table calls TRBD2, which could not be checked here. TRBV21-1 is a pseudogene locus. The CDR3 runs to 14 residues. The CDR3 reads CASSKGRDPDTQYF. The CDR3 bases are TGTGCCAGCAGCAAAGGGCGGGATCCAGATACGCAGTATTTT.

This CDR3 is CASSQEEISGANVLTF. As DNA, the CDR3 is TGTGCCAGCAGCCAAGAAGAGATTTCTGGGGCCAACGTCCTGACTTTC. The genes are TRBV4-2 and TRBJ2-6; D gene uncertain. This CDR3 is 16 amino acids long. Trimming pared 0 bases from V and 1 base from J, leaving 7 bases between. CDR1 is LGHNA, CDR2 YNFKEQ, per germline.

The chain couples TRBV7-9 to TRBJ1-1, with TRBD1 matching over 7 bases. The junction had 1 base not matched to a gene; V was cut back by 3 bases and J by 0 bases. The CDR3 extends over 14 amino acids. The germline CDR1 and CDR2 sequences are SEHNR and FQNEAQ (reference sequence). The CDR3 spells CASSFTGVNTEAFF. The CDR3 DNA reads TGTGCCAGCAGCTTCACAGGGGTGAACACTGAAGCTTTCTTT.

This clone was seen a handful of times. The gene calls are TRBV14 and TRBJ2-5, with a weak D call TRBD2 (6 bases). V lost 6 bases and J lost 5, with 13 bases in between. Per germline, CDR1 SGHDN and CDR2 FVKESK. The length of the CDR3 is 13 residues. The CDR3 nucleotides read TGTGCCAGCAGTGGACCCAGCGGGGAGACCCAGTACTTC. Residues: CASSGPSGETQYF.

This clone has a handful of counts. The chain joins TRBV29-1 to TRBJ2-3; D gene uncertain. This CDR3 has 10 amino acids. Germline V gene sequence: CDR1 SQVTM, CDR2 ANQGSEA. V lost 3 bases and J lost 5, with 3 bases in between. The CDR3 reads CSVEGDTQYF. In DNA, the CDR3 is TGCAGCGTTGAGGGAGATACGCAGTATTTT.

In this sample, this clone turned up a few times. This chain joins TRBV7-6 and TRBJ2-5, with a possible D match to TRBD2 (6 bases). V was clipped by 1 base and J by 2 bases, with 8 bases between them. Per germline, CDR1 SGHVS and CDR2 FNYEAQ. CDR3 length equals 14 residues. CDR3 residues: CASSLGGTQETQYF. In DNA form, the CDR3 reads TGTGCCAGCAGCTTAGGAGGGACTCAAGAGACCCAGTACTTC.

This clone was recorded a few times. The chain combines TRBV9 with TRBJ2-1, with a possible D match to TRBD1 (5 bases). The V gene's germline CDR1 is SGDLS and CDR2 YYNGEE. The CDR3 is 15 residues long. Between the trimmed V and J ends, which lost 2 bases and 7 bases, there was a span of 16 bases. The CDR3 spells CASSVFGDRPNEQFF. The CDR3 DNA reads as TGTGCCAGCAGCGTGTTCGGAGACAGACCTAATGAGCAGTTCTTC.

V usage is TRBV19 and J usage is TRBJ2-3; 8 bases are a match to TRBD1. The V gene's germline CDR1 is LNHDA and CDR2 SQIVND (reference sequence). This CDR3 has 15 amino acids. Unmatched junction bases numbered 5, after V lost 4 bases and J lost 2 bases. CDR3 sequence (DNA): TGTGCCAGTAGTAGACCGGGACAGGCCACAGATACGCAGTATTTT. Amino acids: CASSRPGQATDTQYF.

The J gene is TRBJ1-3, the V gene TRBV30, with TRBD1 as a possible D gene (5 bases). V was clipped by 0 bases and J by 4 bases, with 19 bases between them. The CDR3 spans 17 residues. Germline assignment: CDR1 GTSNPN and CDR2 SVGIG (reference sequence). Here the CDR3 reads CAWSVRPGKGEGNTIYF. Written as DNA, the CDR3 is TGTGCCTGGAGTGTACGGCCGGGGAAAGGGGAGGGAAACACCATATATTTT.

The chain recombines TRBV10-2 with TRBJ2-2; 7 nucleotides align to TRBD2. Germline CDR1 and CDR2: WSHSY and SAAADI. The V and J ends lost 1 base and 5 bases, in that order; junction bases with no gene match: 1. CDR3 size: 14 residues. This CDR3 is CASSEFGGTGELFF. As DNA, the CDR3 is TGCGCCAGCAGTGAGTTCGGGGGGACCGGGGAGCTGTTTTTT.

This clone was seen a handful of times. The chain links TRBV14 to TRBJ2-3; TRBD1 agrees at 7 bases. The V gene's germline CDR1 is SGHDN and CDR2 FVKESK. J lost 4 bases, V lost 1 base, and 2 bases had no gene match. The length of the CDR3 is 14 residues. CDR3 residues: CASSQGQGSDTQYF. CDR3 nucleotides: TGTGCCAGCAGCCAAGGACAGGGATCAGATACGCAGTATTTT.

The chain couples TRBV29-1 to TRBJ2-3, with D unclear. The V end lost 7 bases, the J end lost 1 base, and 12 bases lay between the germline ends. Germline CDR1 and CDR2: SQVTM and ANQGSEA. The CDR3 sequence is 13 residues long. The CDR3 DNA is TGCAGCGGAAGGGATTTCCGCACAGATACGCAGTATTTT. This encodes CSGRDFRTDTQYF.

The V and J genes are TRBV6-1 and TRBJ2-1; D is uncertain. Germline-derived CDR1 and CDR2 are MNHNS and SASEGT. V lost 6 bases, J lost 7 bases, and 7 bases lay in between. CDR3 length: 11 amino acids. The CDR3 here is CASRVQNEQFF. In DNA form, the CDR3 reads TGTGCCAGCAGGGTACAAAATGAGCAGTTCTTC.

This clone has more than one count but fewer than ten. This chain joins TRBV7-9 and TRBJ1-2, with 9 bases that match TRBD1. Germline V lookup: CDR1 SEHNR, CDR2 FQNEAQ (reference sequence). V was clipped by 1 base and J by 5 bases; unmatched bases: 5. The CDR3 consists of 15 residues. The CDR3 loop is CASSLGTGELYGYTF. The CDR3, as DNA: TGTGCCAGCAGCTTAGGGACAGGGGAGCTATATGGCTACACCTTC.

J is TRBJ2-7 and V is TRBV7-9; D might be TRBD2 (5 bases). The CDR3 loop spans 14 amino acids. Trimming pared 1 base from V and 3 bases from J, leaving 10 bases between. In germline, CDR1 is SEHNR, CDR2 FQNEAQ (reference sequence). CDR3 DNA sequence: TGTGCCAGCAGCTTAGGAGGGTTTGGCTACGAGCAGTACTTC. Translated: CASSLGGFGYEQYF. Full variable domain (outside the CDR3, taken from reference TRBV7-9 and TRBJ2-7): DTGVSQNPRHKITKRGQNVTFRCDPISEHNRLYWYRQTLGQGPEFLTYFQNEAQLEKSRLLSDRFSAERPKGSFSTLEIQRTEQGDSAMYLCASSLGGFGYEQYFGPGTRLTVT.

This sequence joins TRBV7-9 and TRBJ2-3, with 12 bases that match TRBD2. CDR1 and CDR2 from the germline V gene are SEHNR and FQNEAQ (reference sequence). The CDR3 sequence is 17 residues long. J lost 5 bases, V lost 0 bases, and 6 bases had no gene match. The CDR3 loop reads CASSLALAGGPEDTQYF. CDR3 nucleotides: TGTGCCAGCAGCTTAGCCCTAGCGGGAGGGCCCGAAGATACGCAGTATTTT.

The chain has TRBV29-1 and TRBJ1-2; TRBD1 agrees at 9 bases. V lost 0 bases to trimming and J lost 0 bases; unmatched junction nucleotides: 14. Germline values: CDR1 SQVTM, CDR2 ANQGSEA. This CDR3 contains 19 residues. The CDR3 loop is CSVEDRGGTGTTPNYGYTF. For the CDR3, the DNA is TGCAGCGTTGAAGATCGTGGAGGGACAGGGACTACCCCTAACTATGGCTACACCTTC.

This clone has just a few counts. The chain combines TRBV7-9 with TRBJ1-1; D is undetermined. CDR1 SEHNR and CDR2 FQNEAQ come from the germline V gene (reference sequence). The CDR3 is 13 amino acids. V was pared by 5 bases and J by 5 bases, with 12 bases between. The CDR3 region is CASSPGRRTEAFF. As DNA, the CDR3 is TGTGCCAGCAGCCCCGGCAGGAGGACTGAAGCTTTCTTT.

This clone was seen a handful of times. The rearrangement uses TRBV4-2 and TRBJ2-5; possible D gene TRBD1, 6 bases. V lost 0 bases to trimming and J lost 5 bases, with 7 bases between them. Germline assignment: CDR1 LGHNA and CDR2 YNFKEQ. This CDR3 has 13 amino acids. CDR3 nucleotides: TGTGCCAGCAGCCAAGATCAGGGGGAGACCCAGTACTTC. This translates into CASSQDQGETQYF.

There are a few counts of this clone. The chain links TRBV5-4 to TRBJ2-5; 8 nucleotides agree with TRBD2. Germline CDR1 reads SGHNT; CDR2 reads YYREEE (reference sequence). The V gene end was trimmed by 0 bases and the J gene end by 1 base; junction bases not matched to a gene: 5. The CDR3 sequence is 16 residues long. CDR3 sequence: CASSLAGRGGQETQYF. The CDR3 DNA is TGTGCCAGCAGCTTGGCCGGGAGGGGAGGCCAAGAGACCCAGTACTTC.